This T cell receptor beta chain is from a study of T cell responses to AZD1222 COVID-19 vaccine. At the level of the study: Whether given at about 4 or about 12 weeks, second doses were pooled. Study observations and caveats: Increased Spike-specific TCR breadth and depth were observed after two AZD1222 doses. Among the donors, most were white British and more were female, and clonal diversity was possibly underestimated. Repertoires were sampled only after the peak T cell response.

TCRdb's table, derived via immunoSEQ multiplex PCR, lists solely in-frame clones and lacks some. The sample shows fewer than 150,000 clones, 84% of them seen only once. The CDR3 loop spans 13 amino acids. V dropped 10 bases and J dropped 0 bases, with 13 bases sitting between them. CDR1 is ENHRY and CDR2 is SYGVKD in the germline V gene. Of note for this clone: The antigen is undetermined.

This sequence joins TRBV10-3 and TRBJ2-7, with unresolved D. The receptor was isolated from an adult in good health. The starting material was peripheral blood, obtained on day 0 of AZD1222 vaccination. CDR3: CASNSRSSYEQYF. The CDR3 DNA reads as TGTGCCAGTAACAGCAGGAGCTCCTACGAGCAGTACTTC.